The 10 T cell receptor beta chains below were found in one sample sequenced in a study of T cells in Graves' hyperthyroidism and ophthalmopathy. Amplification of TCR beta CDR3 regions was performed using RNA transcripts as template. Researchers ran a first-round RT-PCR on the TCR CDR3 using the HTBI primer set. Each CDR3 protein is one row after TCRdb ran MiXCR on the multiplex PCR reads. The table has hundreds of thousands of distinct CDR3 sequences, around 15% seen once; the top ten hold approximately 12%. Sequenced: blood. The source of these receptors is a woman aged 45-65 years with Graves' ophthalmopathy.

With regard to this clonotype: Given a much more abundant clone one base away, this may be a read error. The CDR3 loop is CASSRAGSTEAFF. The CDR3 coding sequence is TGTGCCAGCAGTCGAGCAGGTTCCACTGAAGCTTTCTTT. The V and J genes are TRBV12-3 or TRBV12-4 and TRBJ1-1; D is ambiguous. The CDR3 consists of 13 residues. Trimming removed 5 bases at V and 4 bases at J, with 11 bases between.

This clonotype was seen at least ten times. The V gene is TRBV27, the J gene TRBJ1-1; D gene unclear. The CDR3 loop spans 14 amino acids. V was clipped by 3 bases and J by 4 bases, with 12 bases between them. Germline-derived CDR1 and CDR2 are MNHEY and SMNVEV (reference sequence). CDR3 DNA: TGTGCCAGCAGTTTTATGTCAGGCAGCACTGAAGCTTTCTTT. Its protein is CASSFMSGSTEAFF.

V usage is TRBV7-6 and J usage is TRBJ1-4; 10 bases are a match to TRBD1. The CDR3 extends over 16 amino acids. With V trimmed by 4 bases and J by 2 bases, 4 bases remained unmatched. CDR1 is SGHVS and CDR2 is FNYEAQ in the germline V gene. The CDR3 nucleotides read TGTGCCAGCAGCTCGACAGGGGGCGAGACTAATGAAAAACTGTTTTTT. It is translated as CASSSTGGETNEKLFF.

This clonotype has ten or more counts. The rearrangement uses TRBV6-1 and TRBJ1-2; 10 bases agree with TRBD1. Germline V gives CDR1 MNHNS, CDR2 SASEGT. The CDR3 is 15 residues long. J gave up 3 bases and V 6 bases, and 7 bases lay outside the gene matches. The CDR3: CASRKTGGSYYGYTF. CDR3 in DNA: TGTGCCAGCAGGAAGACAGGGGGCTCCTACTATGGCTACACCTTC.

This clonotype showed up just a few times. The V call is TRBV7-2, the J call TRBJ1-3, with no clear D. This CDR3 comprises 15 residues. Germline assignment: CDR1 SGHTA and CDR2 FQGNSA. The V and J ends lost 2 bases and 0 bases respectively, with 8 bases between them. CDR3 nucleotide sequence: TGTGCCAGCAGCTTACACCAGCTCTCTGGAAACACCATATATTTT. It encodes CASSLHQLSGNTIYF.

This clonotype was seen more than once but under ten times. CDR3 sequence (DNA): TGCGCCAGCAGCCAGGCAGGGAACACTGAAGCTTTCTTT. This sequence encodes CASSQAGNTEAFF. The genes are TRBV4-3 and TRBJ1-1; D ambiguous. This CDR3 is built from 13 residues. Germline CDR1 reads LGHNA; CDR2 reads YSLEER. V dropped 3 bases and J dropped 1 base, with 6 bases sitting between them.

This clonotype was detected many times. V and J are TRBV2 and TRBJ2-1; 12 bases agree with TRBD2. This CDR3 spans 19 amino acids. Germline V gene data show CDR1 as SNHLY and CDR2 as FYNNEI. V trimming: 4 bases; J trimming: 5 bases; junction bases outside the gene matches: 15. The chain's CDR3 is CASSAPSSGRASIDNEQFF. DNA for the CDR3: TGTGCCAGCAGTGCACCCTCTAGCGGGAGGGCCTCGATCGACAATGAGCAGTTCTTC. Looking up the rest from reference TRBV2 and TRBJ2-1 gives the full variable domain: EPEVTQTPSHQVTQMGQEVILRCVPISNHLYFYWYRQILGQKVEFLVSFYNNEISEKSEIFDDQFSVERPDGSNFTLKIRSTKLEDSAMYFCASSAPSSGRASIDNEQFFGPGTRLTVL.

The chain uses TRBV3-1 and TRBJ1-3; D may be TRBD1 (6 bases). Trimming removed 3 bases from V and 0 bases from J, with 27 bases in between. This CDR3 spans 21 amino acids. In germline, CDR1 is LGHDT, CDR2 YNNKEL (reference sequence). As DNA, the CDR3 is TGTGCCAGCAGCCAGGACCCTAGACAGGCCGAGGGGTCGAACTCTGGAAACACCATATATTTT. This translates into CASSQDPRQAEGSNSGNTIYF.

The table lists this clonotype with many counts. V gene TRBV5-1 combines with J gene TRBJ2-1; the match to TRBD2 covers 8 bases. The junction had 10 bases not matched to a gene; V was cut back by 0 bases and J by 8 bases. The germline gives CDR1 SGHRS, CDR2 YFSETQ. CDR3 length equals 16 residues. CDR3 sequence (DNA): TGCGCCAGCAGCTTGGGGCTAGCGGGTCCATTGGATGAGCAGTTCTTC. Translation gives CASSLGLAGPLDEQFF.

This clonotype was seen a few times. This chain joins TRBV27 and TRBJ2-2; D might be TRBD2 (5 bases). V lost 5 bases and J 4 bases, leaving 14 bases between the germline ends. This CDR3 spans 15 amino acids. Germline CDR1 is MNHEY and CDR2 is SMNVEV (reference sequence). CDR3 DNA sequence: TGTGCCAGCAGTCGTCGACGGGGTGGCACCGGGGAGCTGTTTTTT. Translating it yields CASSRRRGGTGELFF.